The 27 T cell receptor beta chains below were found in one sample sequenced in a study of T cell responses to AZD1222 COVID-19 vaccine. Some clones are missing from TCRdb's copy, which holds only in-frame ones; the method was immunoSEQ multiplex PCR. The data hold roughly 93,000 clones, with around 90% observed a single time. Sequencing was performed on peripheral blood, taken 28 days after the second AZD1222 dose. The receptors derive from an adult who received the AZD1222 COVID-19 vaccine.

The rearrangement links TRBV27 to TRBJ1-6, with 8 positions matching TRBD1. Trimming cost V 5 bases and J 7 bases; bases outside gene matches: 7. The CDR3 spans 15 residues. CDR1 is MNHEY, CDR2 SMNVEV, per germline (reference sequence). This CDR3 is CASSPAGTGNSPLHF. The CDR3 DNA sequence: TGTGCCAGCAGTCCTGCCGGGACAGGAAATTCACCCCTCCACTTT.

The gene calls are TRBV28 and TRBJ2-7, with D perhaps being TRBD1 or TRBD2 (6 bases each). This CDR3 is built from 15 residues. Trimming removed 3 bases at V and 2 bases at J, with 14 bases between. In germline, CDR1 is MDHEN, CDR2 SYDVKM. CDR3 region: CASSFVAGGTYEQYF. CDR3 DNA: TGTGCCAGCAGTTTTGTGGCCGGGGGCACCTACGAGCAGTACTTC. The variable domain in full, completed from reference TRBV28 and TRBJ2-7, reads DVKVTQSSRYLVKRTGEKVFLECVQDMDHENMFWYRQDPGLGLRLIYFSYDVKMKEKGDIPEGYSVSREKKERFSLILESASTNQTSMYLCASSFVAGGTYEQYFGPGTRLTVT.

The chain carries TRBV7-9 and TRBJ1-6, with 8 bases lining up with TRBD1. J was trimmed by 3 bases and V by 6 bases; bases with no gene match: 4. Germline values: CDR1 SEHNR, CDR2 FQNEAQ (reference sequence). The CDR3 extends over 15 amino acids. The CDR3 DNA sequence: TGTGCCAGCAGACAGGGGGGAAGCTATAATTCACCCCTCCACTTT. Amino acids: CASRQGGSYNSPLHF.

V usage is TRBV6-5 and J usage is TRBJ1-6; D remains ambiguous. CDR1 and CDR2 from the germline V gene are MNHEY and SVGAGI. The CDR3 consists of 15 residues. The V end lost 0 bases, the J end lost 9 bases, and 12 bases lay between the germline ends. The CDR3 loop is CASSYSVSLRSPLHF. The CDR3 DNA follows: TGTGCCAGCAGTTACTCTGTCAGCCTTCGTTCACCCCTCCACTTT.

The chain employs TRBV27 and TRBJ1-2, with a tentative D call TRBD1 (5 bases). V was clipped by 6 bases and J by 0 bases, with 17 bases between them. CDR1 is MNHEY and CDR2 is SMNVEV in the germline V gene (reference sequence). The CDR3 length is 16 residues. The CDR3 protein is CASSDLKGESNYGYTF. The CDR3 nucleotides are TGTGCCAGCAGCGACCTAAAAGGGGAGTCTAACTATGGCTACACCTTC.

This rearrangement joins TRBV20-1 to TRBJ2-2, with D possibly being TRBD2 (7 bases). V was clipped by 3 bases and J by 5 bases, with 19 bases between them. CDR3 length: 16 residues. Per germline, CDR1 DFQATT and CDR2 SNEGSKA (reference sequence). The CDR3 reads CSASLRLGGGTGELFF. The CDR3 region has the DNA TGCAGTGCTAGTCTAAGACTAGGGGGGGGAACCGGGGAGCTGTTTTTT.

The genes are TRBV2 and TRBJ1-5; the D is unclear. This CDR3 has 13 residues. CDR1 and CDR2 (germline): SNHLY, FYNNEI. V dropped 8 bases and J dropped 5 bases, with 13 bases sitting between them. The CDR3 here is CASPPGMDQPQHF. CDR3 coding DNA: TGTGCCAGCCCCCCCGGTATGGATCAGCCCCAGCATTTT.

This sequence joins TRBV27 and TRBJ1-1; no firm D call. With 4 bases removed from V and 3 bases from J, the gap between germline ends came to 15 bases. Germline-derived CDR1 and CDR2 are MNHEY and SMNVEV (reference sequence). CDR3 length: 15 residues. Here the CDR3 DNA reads TGTGCCAGCAGTTCATTGGGCAGATTTTACACTGAAGCTTTCTTT. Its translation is CASSSLGRFYTEAFF.

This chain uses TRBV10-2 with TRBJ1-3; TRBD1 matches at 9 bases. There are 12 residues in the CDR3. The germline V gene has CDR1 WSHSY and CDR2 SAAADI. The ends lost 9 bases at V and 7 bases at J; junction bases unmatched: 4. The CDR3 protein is CASQTGGNTIYF. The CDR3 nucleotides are TGCGCCAGTCAGACAGGGGGGAACACCATATATTTT.

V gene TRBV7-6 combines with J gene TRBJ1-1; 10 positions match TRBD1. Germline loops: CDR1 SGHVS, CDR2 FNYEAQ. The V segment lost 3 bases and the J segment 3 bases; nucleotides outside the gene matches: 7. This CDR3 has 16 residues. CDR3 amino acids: CASSFPLGQGYTEAFF. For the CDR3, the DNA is TGTGCCAGCAGCTTCCCCCTGGGACAGGGGTACACTGAAGCTTTCTTT.

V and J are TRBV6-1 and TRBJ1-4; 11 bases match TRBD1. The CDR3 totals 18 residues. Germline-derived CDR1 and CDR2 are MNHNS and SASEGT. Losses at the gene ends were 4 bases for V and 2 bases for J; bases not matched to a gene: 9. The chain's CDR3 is CASSAGTGGGITNEKLFF. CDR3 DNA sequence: TGTGCCAGCAGTGCCGGGACAGGGGGGGGTATCACTAATGAAAAACTGTTTTTT.

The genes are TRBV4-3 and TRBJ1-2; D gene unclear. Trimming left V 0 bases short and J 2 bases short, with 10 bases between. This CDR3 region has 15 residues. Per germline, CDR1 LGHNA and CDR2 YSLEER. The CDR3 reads CASSQEMKENYGYTF. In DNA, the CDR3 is TGCGCCAGCAGCCAAGAGATGAAGGAAAACTATGGCTACACCTTC.

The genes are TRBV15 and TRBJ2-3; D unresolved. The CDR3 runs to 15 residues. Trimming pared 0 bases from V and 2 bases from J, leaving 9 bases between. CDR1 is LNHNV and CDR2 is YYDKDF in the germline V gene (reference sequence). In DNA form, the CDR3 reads TGTGCCACCAGCAGAGATTCCCAGAACACAGATACGCAGTATTTT. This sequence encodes CATSRDSQNTDTQYF.

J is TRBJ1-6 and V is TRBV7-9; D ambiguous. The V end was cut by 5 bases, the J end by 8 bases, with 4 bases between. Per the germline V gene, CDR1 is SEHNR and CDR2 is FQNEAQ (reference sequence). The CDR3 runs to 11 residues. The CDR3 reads CASSRDSPLHF. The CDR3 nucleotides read TGTGCCAGCAGCCGAGATTCACCCCTCCACTTT. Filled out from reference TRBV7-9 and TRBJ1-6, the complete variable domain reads DTGVSQNPRHKITKRGQNVTFRCDPISEHNRLYWYRQTLGQGPEFLTYFQNEAQLEKSRLLSDRFSAERPKGSFSTLEIQRTEQGDSAMYLCASSRDSPLHFGNGTRLTVT.

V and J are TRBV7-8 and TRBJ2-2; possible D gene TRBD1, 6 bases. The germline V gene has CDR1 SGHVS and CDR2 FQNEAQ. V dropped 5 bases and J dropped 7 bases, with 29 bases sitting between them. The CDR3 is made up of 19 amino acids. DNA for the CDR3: TGTGCCAGCAGCCCGGGGACCCCCCGAGCACAGGGAATAGACGGGGAGCTGTTTTTT. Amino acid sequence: CASSPGTPRAQGIDGELFF.

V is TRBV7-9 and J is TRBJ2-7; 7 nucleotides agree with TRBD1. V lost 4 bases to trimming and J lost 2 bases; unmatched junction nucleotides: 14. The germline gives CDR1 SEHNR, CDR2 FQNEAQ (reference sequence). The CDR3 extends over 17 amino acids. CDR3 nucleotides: TGTGCCAGCAGCTCTACTACAGGGGCCACTCCTCCCTACGAGCAGTACTTC. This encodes CASSSTTGATPPYEQYF.

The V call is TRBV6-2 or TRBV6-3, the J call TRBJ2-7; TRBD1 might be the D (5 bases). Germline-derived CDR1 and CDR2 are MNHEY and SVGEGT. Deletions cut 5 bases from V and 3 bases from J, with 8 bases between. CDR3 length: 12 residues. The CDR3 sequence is CASSGAGYEQYF. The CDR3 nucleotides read TGTGCCAGCAGTGGGGCTGGCTACGAGCAGTACTTC.

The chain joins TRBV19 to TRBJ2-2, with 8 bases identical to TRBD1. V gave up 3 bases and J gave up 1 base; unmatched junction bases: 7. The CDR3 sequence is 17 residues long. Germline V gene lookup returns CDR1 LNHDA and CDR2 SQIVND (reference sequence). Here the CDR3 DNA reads TGTGCCAGTAGTATGGGGGCCGGGACAGGGAACACCGGGGAGCTGTTTTTT. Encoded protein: CASSMGAGTGNTGELFF.

CDR3 DNA: TGTGCCAGCAGACAATCGCCCCCTGGAAACACCATATATTTT. Its translation is CASRQSPPGNTIYF. The chain joins TRBV28 to TRBJ1-3, with D unclear. Trimming pared 6 bases from V and 2 bases from J, leaving 11 bases between. Germline CDR1 reads MDHEN; CDR2 reads SYDVKM. The CDR3 covers 14 residues.

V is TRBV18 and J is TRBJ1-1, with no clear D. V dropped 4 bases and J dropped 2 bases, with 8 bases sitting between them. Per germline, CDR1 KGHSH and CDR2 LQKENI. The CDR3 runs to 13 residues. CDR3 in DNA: TGTGCCAGCTCACTAACAGAAAACACTGAAGCTTTCTTT. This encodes CASSLTENTEAFF.

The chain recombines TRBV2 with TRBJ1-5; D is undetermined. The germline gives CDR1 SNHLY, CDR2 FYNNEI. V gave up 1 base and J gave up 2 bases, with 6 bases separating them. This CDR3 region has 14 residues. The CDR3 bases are TGTGCCAGCAGTGAAGGGGCAGGCAATCAGCCCCAGCATTTT. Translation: CASSEGAGNQPQHF.

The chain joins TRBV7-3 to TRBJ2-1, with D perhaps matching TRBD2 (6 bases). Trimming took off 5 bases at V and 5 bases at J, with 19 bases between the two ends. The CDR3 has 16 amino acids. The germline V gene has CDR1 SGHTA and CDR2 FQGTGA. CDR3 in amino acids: CASSPTMAGSHNEQFF. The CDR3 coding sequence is TGTGCCAGCAGCCCTACTATGGCGGGGAGCCACAATGAGCAGTTCTTC.

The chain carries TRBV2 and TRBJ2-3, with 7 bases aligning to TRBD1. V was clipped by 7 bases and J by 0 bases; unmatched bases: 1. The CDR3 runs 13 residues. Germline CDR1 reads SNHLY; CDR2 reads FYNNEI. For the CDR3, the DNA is TGTGCCAGCAACAGGGGAAGCACAGATACGCAGTATTTT. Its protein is CASNRGSTDTQYF.

DNA for the CDR3: TGTGCCAGCAGTTTTTACGGCAGAGAGACCCAGTACTTC. Encoded protein: CASSFYGRETQYF. The V and J genes are TRBV12-3 or TRBV12-4 and TRBJ2-5; no reliable D call. With 3 bases removed from V and 4 bases from J, the gap between germline ends came to 9 bases. The CDR3 has 13 residues.

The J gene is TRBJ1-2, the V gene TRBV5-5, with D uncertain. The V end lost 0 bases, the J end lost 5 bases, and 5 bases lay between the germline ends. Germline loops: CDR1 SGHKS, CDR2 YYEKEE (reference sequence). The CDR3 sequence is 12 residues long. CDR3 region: CASSLGAYGYTF. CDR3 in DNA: TGTGCCAGCAGCTTGGGGGCATATGGCTACACCTTC.

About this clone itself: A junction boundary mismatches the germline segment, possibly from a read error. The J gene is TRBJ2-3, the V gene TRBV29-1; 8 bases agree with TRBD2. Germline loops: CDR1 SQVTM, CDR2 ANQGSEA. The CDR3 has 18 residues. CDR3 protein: CSVEDRHYGAGGTDTQYF. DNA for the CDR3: TGCAGCGTCGAAGACCGTCACTATGGAGCGGGGGGCACAGATACGCAGTATTTT.

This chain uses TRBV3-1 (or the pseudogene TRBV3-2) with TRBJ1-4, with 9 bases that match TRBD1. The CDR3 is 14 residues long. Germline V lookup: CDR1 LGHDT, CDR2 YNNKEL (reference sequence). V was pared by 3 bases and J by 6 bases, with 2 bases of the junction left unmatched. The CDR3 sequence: CASSQWTGDEKLFF. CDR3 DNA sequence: TGTGCCAGCAGCCAGTGGACAGGGGATGAAAAACTGTTTTTT.